Sequencing of this T cell receptor beta chain was carried out in a study of CD8+CD57+ T cells in acquired aplastic anemia. Study-wide context: Sorted CD4+ and CD8+ cells gave an average of about 3 ug of DNA.

The sequenced patients had an expansion of CD8+CD57+ cells seen by flow cytometry. The template for TCR beta VDJ and CDR3 sequence profiling was genomic DNA. Using its own MiXCR run on the reads, TCRdb lists one record per CDR3 protein. Of 220,000 or so distinct CDR3 sequences listed, approximately 60% are singletons. The CDR3 covers 15 residues. Germline CDR1 reads SNHLY; CDR2 reads FYNNEI. Trimming cost V 0 bases and J 2 bases; bases outside gene matches: 3. Study-level points and caveats: Shared by patients and controls, 25 to 35 CD8+ CDR3s were abundant in patients.

With respect to this clonotype: Its antigen remains unidentified.

The sequence was collected from a human donor with aplastic anemia. This rearrangement joins TRBV2 to TRBJ2-5, with 7 bases aligning to TRBD2. Specimen: sorted CD4+, CD8+, or CD8+CD57+ T cells (not recorded which) from PBMCs. The CDR3 here is CASSEAPGGQETQYF. CDR3 bases: TGTGCCAGCAGTGAAGCCCCCGGGGGGCAAGAGACCCAGTACTTC.